This T cell receptor beta chain was identified in a study of blood T cell repertoires in COVID-19. The wider study: Sites across the United States, Italy and Spain contributed samples from acute and convalescent COVID-19. PBMCs, B-cell-depleted T cells, or T cells were the source of the cDNA or gDNA that made up the material.

The CDR3 contains 15 residues. The V end was cut by 3 bases, the J end by 6 bases, with 17 bases between. Germline assignment: CDR1 DFQATT and CDR2 SNEGSKA (reference sequence). Authors' processing steps: Estimation of nucleated cell counts was performed using reference gene primer amplification. The method was immunoSEQ multiplex PCR; TCRdb's version includes in-frame clones alone and lacks a portion of them. That table supplies the V and J calls and clone size; D and trimming were determined from the DNA. Of under 200,000 clones listed, about 85% were seen once; the top ten hold roughly 7.3%. The sequenced sample consisted of peripheral blood. V gene TRBV20-1 combines with J gene TRBJ2-2; D possibly corresponds to TRBD2 (5 bases). The source is a woman of 80 years or more in a cohort sampled during active or convalescent COVID-19. The CDR3 loop reads CSASTRFLGAGELFF. The CDR3 DNA reads as TGCAGTGCTAGTACGCGGTTCCTCGGGGCCGGGGAGCTGTTTTTT.